Listed below are T cell receptor beta chains from one sample, sequenced in a study of Graves' ophthalmopathy and Graves' hyperthyroidism. TCRdb recomputed calls from the multiplex PCR reads with MiXCR, one row per CDR3 protein. The sample lists hundreds of thousands of distinct CDR3 sequences, approximately 21% seen once, with roughly 6.9% in the top ten. The material sequenced was peripheral blood. The source of these receptors is a woman aged 18 to 35 with stable Graves' hyperthyroidism. Some clones in this sample may be carry-over from other donors' samples. Both conserved end residues are trimmed from each CDR3. The order of the fields is J gene, V gene, CDR3 protein.

J: TRBJ2-5; V: TRBV5-1; CDR3: ASSTSVRETQY
J: TRBJ1-1; V: TRBV2; CDR3: ASSEQTEAF
J: TRBJ2-2; V: TRBV24-1; CDR3: ATSDLQGWSPGLAGGELF
J: TRBJ1-2; V: TRBV5-1; CDR3: ASSARTATYGYT
J: TRBJ1-1; V: TRBV15; CDR3: ATSRERGHWNTEAF
J: TRBJ1-5; V: TRBV27; CDR3: ASSEGSTYSNQPQH
J: TRBJ1-2; V: TRBV20-1; CDR3: SARGQGYGYT
J: TRBJ2-7; V: TRBV20-1; CDR3: SASDGPPREQY
J: TRBJ1-1; V: TRBV28; CDR3: ASSFIDRVSEAF
J: TRBJ2-7; V: TRBV7-2; CDR3: ASSWFPGQGYEQY
J: TRBJ2-7; V: TRBV7-2; CDR3: ASSPPHEQY
J: TRBJ2-7; V: TRBV27; CDR3: ASSLFGDKIYEQY
J: TRBJ2-7; V: TRBV10-3; CDR3: AISDRGYEQY
J: TRBJ2-7; V: TRBV19; CDR3: ASSMGVNYEQY
J: TRBJ2-7; V: TRBV29-1; CDR3: SVEAGFEQY
J: TRBJ1-5; V: TRBV27; CDR3: ASSLNRYKPQH
J: TRBJ2-3; V: TRBV6-1; CDR3: ASSERPWTDNTQY
J: TRBJ1-1; V: TRBV6-1; CDR3: ACSERYMNTEAF
J: TRBJ1-2; V: TRBV5-6; CDR3: ASSLLPRFYGYT
J: TRBJ2-2; V: TRBV3-1; CDR3: ASSLQGELF
J: TRBJ2-2; V: TRBV10-3; CDR3: AIITNTGELF
J: TRBJ2-7; V: TRBV6-2/TRBV6-3; CDR3: ASSKTGRNYEQY
J: TRBJ2-4; V: TRBV6-1; CDR3: ASSEDSRLGIKY
J: TRBJ2-7; V: TRBV7-9; CDR3: ASSPRTAAYEQY
J: TRBJ1-5; V: TRBV15; CDR3: ATSSPRDGDQPQH
J: TRBJ1-5; V: TRBV29-1; CDR3: SVGLGQNNQPQH
J: TRBJ2-2; V: TRBV6-5; CDR3: ASSITPGELTGELF
J: TRBJ1-1; V: TRBV19; CDR3: ASSNRLFSEAF
J: TRBJ1-1; V: TRBV7-8; CDR3: ASSFPRDTSNTEAF
J: TRBJ1-1; V: TRBV5-1; CDR3: ASSGTGVSNTDAF
J: TRBJ2-5; V: TRBV6-2/TRBV6-3; CDR3: ASSYPGQAAQY
J: TRBJ2-7; V: TRBV6-2/TRBV6-3; CDR3: ASSTGGGPSYEQY
J: TRBJ2-2; V: TRBV11-2; CDR3: ASSLKGLVTTGELF
J: TRBJ1-5; V: TRBV18; CDR3: ASSPPGQPRGNQPQH
J: TRBJ2-7; V: TRBV12-3/TRBV12-4; CDR3: ASSYLGGHEQY
J: TRBJ1-3; V: TRBV11-2; CDR3: ASTTGGLAGNTIY
J: TRBJ2-2; V: TRBV11-2; CDR3: ASSNIRTYGTGELF
J: TRBJ2-6; V: TRBV19; CDR3: ASSRPDRGGLSGANVLT
J: TRBJ2-5; V: TRBV29-1; CDR3: SVVIQNQETQY
J: TRBJ2-6; V: TRBV12-3/TRBV12-4; CDR3: ASSRTGTTGANVLT
J: TRBJ1-2; V: TRBV12-3/TRBV12-4; CDR3: ASSSSQGQGVLLA
J: TRBJ2-2; V: TRBV7-3; CDR3: ASSHGGENTGELF
J: TRBJ2-6; V: TRBV5-1; CDR3: ASSYLGPGANVLT
J: TRBJ1-5; V: TRBV30; CDR3: AWSYGENQPQH
J: TRBJ1-1; V: TRBV5-1; CDR3: ASSPTARDRVTEAF
J: TRBJ1-6; V: TRBV6-4; CDR3: ASSASKSGNSPLH
J: TRBJ1-1; V: TRBV6-1; CDR3: ASTGVTEAF
J: TRBJ2-3; V: TRBV10-3; CDR3: AISGTGGTDTQY
J: TRBJ2-7; V: TRBV15; CDR3: ATSDRAPSEQY
J: TRBJ1-2; V: TRBV7-8; CDR3: ASSLGVGAYGYT
J: TRBJ2-7; V: TRBV4-1; CDR3: ASSQVDWGEQY